The present TCR beta chain was sequenced within a study of quantifying T cell responses using KT2 cells. About the research overall: RNA was reverse transcribed with TCR alpha and beta constant-region primers.

The CDR3 runs to 14 residues. V was clipped by 8 bases and J by 7 bases, with 17 bases between them. Germline V gene lookup returns CDR1 MNHEY and CDR2 SMNVEV (reference sequence). An oligo carrying a UMI was ligated to the cDNA 3' end. An equimolar mix of RC1.1 and RC1.2 primed the beta chain across TRBC1 and TRBC2. From the UMI-ligation and nested PCR reads, TCRdb called clonotypes with MiXCR, one entry per CDR3 protein. This sample has roughly 51,000 distinct CDR3 sequences, with roughly an eighth found just once. General study findings and limits: KT2 sequences were detected down to about one KT2 cell per 100,000 PBMC.

This clonotype showed up just a few times. Antigen specificity is unknown. The source is a human donor. V is TRBV27 and J is TRBJ2-2, with no clear D. What was sequenced was PBMCs spiked with cells of the T cell clone KT2. CDR3 amino acids: CASGSRNQVGELFF. CDR3 DNA: TGTGCCAGCGGCTCGAGGAATCAGGTCGGGGAGCTGTTTTTT.